This TCR beta chain was identified during a study of early T cells in non-severe SARS-CoV-2 infection. Between the trimmed V and J ends, which lost 7 bases and 10 bases, there was a span of 23 bases. Germline V gene data show CDR1 as SGHVS and CDR2 as FQNEAQ. This CDR3 is built from 16 residues. A few counts support this clonotype. Antigen unknown. Overall study results and limits: VDJdb matching skewed toward anti-spike CD8 responses, missing private and CD4 specificities.

A single record per CDR3 protein comes from TCRdb applying MiXCR to the 5' RACE reads. Of about 44,000 distinct CDR3 sequences in the sample, 20% to 25% were seen once. J is TRBJ1-6 and V is TRBV7-8; D not resolved. The input for sequencing was whole blood, taken at baseline. This TCR was sampled from an adult who was a healthcare worker with PCR-confirmed SARS-CoV-2 infection or an uninfected control (not recorded which). The CDR3 region is CASIESRTARASPLHF. For the CDR3, the DNA is TGTGCCAGCATCGAGTCTCGTACAGCCCGGGCGTCACCCCTCCACTTT.